A single sample is the source of the 3 T cell receptor beta chains below, sequenced in a study of T-cell memory formation after mild COVID-19 (dated by TCRdb to the early 2020s). The library was obtained by 5' RACE. Sequencing was performed on an Illumina NovaSeq 6000. TCRdb trimmed the raw reads at Q25, called clones with MiXCR and kept productive beta chains. Entries are consolidated by CDR3 protein sequence, retaining the most common genes and DNA. This sample gives a few hundred thousand distinct CDR3 sequences in total; 19% of them show up just once. The ten biggest clones cover around 20% of the sample. Sequencing was carried out using PBMCs or a T cell subset sorted from them (not recorded which). These receptors were collected from a man between 18 and 35 years old who had mild COVID-19 (a few samples of this study predate the infection). The sample titles of this study are shuffled in the database, so cell type and time point are left out; the donor was told from shared clones.

This sequence joins TRBV12-3 or TRBV12-4 and TRBJ2-1; the D is unclear. This CDR3 contains 13 residues. V was trimmed by 4 bases and J by 4 bases, leaving 8 bases between them. In DNA form, the CDR3 reads TGTGCCAGCAGTTCTGAATCGTACAATGAGCAGTTCTTC. This sequence encodes CASSSESYNEQFF.

The chain joins TRBV11-2 to TRBJ2-3; D is unclear. The CDR3 totals 11 residues. Germline assignment: CDR1 SGHAT and CDR2 FQNNGV. V shed 8 bases and J shed 7 bases, with 10 bases lying between them. The CDR3 loop is CASERRNTQYF. The CDR3 nucleotides read TGTGCCAGCGAACGCCGGAATACGCAGTATTTT. The whole variable domain, filled in from reference TRBV11-2 and TRBJ2-3, reads EAGVAQSPRYKIIEKRQSVAFWCNPISGHATLYWYQQILGQGPKLLIQFQNNGVVDDSQLPKDRFSAERLKGVDSTLKIQPAKLEDSAVYLCASERRNTQYFGPGTRLTVL.

The rearrangement links TRBV9 to TRBJ1-3; D is unresolved. V was clipped by 0 bases and J by 7 bases, with 20 bases between them. The CDR3 has 17 amino acids. Germline V gives CDR1 SGDLS, CDR2 YYNGEE. CDR3: CASSVAGSGGLWNTIYF. CDR3 DNA sequence: TGTGCCAGCAGCGTAGCCGGGTCAGGCGGTCTTTGGAACACCATATATTTT.